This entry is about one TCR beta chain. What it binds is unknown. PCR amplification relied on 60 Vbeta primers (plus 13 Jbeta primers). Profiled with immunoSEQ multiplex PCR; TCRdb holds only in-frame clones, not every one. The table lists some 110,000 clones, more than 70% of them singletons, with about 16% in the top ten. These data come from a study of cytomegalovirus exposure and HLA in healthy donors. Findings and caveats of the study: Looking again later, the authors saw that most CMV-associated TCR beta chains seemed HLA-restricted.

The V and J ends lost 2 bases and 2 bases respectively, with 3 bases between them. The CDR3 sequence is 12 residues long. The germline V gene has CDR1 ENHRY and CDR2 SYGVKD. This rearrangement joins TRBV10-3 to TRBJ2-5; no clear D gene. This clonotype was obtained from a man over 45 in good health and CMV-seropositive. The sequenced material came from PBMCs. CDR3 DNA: TGTGCCATCAGTGAGACTCAAGAGACCCAGTACTTC. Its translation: CAISETQETQYF.